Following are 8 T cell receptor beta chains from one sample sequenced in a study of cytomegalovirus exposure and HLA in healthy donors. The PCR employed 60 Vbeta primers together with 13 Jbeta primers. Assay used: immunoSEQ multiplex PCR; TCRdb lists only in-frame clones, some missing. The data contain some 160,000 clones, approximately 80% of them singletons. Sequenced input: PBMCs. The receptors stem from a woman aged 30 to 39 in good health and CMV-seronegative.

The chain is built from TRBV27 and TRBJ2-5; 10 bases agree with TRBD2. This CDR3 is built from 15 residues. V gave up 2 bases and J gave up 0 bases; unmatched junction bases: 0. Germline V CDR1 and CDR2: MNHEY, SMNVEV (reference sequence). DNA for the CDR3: TGTGCCAGCAGTTTACTAGCGGGGGACCAAGAGACCCAGTACTTC. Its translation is CASSLLAGDQETQYF.

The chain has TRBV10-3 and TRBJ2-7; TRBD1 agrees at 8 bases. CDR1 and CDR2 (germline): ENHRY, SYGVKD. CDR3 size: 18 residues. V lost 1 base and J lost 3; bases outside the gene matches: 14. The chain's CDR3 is CAISEFLPRTGKIYEQYF. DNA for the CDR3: TGTGCCATCAGTGAGTTCCTGCCTCGGACAGGGAAGATCTACGAGCAGTACTTC.

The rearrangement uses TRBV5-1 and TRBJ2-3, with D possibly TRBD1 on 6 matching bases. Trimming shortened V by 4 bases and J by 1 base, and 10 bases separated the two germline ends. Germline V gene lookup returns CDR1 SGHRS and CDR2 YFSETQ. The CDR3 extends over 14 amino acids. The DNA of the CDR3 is TGCGCCAGCAGCCAACAGGGAGGCACAGATACGCAGTATTTT. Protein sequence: CASSQQGGTDTQYF.

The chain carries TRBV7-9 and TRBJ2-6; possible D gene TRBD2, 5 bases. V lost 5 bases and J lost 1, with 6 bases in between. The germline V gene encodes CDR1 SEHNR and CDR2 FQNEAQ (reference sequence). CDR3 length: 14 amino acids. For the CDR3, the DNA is TGTGCCAGCAGCACGGGGTCTGGGGCCAACGTCCTGACTTTC. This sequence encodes CASSTGSGANVLTF. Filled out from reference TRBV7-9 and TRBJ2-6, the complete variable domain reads DTGVSQNPRHKITKRGQNVTFRCDPISEHNRLYWYRQTLGQGPEFLTYFQNEAQLEKSRLLSDRFSAERPKGSFSTLEIQRTEQGDSAMYLCASSTGSGANVLTFGAGSRLTVL.

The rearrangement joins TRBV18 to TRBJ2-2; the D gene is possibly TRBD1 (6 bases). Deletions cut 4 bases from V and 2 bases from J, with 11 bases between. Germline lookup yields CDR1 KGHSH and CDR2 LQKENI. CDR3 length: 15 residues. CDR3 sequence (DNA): TGTGCCAGCTCACTTTGGACAGATAACACCGGGGAGCTGTTTTTT. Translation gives CASSLWTDNTGELFF.

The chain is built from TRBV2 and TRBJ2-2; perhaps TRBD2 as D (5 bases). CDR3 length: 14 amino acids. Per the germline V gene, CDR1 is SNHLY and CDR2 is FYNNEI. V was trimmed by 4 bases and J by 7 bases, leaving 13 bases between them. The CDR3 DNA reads TGTGCCAGCAGTGTACTAGGAGGTGGCGGGGAGCTGTTTTTT. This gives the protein CASSVLGGGGELFF. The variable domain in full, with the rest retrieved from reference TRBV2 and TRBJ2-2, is EPEVTQTPSHQVTQMGQEVILRCVPISNHLYFYWYRQILGQKVEFLVSFYNNEISEKSEIFDDQFSVERPDGSNFTLKIRSTKLEDSAMYFCASSVLGGGGELFFGEGSRLTVL.

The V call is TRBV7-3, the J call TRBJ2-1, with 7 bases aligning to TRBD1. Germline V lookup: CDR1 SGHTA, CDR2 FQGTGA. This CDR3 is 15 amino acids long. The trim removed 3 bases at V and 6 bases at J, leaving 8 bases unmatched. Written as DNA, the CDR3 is TGTGCCAGCAGCTTCCTAGGGGGCCCCAGCAATGAGCAGTTCTTC. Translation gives CASSFLGGPSNEQFF.

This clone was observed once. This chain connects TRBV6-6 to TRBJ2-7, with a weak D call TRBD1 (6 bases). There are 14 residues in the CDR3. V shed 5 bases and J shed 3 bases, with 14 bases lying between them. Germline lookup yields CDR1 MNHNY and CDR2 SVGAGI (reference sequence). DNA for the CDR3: TGTGCCAGCAGTCTCGGGACACGTCGCTACGAGCAGTACTTC. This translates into CASSLGTRRYEQYF.